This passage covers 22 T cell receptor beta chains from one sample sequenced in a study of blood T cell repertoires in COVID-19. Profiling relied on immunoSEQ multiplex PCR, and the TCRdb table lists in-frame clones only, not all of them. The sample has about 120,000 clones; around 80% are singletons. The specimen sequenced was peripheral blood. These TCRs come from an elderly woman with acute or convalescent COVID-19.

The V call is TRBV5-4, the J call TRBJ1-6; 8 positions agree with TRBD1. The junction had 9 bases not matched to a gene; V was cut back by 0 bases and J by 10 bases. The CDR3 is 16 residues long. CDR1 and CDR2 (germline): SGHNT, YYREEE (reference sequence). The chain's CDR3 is CASSLARGQGGSPLHF. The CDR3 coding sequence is TGTGCCAGCAGCTTGGCCAGGGGGCAGGGTGGGTCACCCCTCCACTTT.

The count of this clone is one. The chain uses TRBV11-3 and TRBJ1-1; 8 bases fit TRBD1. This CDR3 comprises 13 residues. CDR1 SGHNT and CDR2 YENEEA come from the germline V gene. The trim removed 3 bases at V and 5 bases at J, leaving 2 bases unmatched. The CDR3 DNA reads TGTGCCAGCAGCTTCGACAGGGGAACTGAAGCTTTCTTT. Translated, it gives CASSFDRGTEAFF. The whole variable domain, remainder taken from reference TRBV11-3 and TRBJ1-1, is EAGVVQSPRYKIIEKKQPVAFWCNPISGHNTLYWYLQNLGQGPELLIRYENEEAVDDSQLPKDRFSAERLKGVDSTLKIQPAELGDSAVYLCASSFDRGTEAFFGQGTRLTVV.

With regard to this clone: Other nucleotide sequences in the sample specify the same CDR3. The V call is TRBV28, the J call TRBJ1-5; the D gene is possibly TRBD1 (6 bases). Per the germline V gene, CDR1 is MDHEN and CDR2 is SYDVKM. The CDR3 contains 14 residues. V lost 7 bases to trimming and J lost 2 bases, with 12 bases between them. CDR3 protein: CASTLGGGNQPQHF. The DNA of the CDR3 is TGTGCCAGCACCCTAGGGGGAGGCAATCAGCCCCAGCATTTT.

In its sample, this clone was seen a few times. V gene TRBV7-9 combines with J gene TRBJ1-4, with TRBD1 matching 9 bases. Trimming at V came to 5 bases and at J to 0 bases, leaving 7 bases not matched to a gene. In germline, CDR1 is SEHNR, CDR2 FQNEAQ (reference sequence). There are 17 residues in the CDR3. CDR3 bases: TGTGCCAGCAGCATGGGACAGGGCCTCGCAACTAATGAAAAACTGTTTTTT. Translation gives CASSMGQGLATNEKLFF.

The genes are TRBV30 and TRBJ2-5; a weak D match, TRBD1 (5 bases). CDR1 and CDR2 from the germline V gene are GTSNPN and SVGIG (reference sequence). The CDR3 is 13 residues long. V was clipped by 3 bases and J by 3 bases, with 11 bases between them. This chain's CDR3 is CAWSPDTEETQYF. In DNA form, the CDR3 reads TGTGCCTGGAGCCCGGACACCGAAGAGACCCAGTACTTC.

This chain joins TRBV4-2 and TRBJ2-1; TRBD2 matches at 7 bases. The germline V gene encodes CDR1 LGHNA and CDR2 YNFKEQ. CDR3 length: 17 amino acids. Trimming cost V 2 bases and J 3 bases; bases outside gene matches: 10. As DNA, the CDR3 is TGTGCCAGCAGCCAACAGGGAGCGGGATCAGGCTACAATGAGCAGTTCTTC. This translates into CASSQQGAGSGYNEQFF.

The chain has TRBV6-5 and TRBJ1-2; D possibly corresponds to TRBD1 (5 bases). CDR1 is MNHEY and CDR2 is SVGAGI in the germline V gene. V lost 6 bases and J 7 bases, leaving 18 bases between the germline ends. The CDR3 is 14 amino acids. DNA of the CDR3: TGTGCCAGCAGCTCGGGACTCCCGGGTGGTGGCTACACCTTC. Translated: CASSSGLPGGGYTF.

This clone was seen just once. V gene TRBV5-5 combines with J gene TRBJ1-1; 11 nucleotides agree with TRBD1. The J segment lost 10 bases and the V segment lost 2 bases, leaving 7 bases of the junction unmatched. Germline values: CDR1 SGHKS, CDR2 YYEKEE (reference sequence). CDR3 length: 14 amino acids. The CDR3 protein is CASSLRTGGEGAFF. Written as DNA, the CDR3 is TGTGCCAGCAGCTTAAGGACAGGGGGCGAGGGAGCTTTCTTT.

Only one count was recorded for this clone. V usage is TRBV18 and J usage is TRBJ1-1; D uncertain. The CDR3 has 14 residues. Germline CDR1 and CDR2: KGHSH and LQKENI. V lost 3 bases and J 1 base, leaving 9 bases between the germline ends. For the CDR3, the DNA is TGTGCCAGCTCACCCCCGTCGGGGAACACTGAAGCTTTCTTT. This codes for CASSPPSGNTEAFF. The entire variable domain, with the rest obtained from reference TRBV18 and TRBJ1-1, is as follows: NAGVMQNPRHLVRRRGQEARLRCSPMKGHSHVYWYRQLPEEGLKFMVYLQKENIIDESGMPKERFSAEFPKEGPSILRIQQVVRGDSAAYFCASSPPSGNTEAFFGQGTRLTVV.

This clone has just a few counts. CDR3 nucleotide sequence: TGTGCCAGTAGTTTATCGACAGGCCCGGGGACCCAGTACTTC. The encoded protein is CASSLSTGPGTQYF. This chain joins TRBV19 and TRBJ2-5; possibly TRBD1 for D (6 bases). CDR1 LNHDA and CDR2 SQIVND come from the germline V gene (reference sequence). The CDR3 extends over 14 amino acids. With 5 bases removed from V and 7 bases from J, the gap between germline ends came to 17 bases.

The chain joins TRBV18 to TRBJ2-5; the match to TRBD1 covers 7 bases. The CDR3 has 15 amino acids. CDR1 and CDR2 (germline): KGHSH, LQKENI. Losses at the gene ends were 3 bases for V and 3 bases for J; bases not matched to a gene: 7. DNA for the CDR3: TGTGCCAGCTCACCCAGGGGGAGTCGAAAAGAGACCCAGTACTTC. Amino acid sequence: CASSPRGSRKETQYF.

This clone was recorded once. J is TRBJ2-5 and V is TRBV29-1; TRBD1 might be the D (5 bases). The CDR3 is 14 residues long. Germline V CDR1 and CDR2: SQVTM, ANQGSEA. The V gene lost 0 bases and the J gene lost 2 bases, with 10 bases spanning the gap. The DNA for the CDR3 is TGCAGCGTTGAAGATCTCCGACAGCAAGAGACCCAGTACTTC. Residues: CSVEDLRQQETQYF.

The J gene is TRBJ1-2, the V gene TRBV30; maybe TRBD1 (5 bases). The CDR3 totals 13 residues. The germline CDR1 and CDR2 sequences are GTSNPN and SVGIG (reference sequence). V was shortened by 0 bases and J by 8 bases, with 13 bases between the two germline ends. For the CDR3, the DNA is TGTGCCTGGAGTGTAGTGGGACTGGGCGGCTACACCTTC. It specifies CAWSVVGLGGYTF.

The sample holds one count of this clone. In DNA, the CDR3 is TGTGCCAGTAGTATAAAAGGGGGGGGAGGCAATCAGCCCCAGCATTTT. Translated: CASSIKGGGGNQPQHF. This chain uses TRBV19 with TRBJ1-5, with a weak D call TRBD1 (6 bases). V lost 2 bases to trimming and J lost 2 bases, with 13 bases between them. Germline V gene data show CDR1 as LNHDA and CDR2 as SQIVND (reference sequence). The CDR3 is 16 amino acids.

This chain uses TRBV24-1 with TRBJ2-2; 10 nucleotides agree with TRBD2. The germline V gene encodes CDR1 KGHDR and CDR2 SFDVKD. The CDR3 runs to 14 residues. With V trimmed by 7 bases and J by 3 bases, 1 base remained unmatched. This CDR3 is CATSLAGDTGELFF. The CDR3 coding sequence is TGTGCCACCAGCCTAGCGGGAGACACCGGGGAGCTGTTTTTT.

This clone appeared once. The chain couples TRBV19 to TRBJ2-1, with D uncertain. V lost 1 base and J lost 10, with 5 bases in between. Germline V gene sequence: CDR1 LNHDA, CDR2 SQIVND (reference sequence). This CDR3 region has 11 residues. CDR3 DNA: TGTGCCAGTAGTATAGCAGGAGAGCAGTTCTTC. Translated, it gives CASSIAGEQFF.

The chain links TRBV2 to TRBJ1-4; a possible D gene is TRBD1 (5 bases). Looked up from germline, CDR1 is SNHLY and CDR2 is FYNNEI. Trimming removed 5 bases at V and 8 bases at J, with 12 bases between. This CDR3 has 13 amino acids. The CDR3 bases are TGTGCCAGCAGTCCATTGGGGCACGAAAAACTGTTTTTT. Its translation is CASSPLGHEKLFF.

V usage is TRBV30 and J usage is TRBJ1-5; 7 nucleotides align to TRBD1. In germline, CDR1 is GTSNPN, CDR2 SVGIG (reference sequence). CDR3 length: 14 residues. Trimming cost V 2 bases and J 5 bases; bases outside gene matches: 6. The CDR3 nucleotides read TGTGCCTGGAGTCTCCGGGACAGCTATCAGCCCCAGCATTTT. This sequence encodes CAWSLRDSYQPQHF.

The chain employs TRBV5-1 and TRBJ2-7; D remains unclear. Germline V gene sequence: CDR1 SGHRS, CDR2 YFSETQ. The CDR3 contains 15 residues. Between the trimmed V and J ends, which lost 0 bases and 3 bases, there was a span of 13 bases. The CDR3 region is CASSLDGTRHYEQYF. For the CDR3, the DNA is TGCGCCAGCAGCTTGGACGGAACCCGACACTACGAGCAGTACTTC.

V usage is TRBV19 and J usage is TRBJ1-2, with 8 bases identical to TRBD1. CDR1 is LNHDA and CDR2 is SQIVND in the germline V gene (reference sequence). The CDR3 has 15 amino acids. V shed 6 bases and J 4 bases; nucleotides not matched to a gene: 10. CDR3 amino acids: CASSSRRTGPYGYTF. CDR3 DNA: TGTGCCAGTAGCTCTCGTAGGACAGGGCCCTATGGCTACACCTTC.

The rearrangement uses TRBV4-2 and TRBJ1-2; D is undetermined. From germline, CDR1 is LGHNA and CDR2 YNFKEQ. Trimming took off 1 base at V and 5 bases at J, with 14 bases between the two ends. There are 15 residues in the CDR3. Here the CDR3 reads CASSQGTGLWYGYTF. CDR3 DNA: TGTGCCAGCAGCCAAGGTACGGGATTATGGTATGGCTACACCTTC.

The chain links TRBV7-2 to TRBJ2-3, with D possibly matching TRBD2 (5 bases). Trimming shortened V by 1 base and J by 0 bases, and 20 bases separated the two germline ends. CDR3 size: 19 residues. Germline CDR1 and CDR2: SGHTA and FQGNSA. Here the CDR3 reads CASSLESRTGQLSTDTQYF. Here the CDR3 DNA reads TGTGCCAGCAGCTTAGAGAGCCGGACTGGCCAGCTTAGCACAGATACGCAGTATTTT.